This T cell receptor beta chain was recorded in a study of cytomegalovirus exposure and HLA in healthy donors. Turning to the study itself: Unique TCR beta sequences numbering approximately 120 million came from approximately 180 million T cells in an earlier analysis.

Trimming at V came to 2 bases and at J to 8 bases, leaving 3 bases not matched to a gene. This CDR3 has 13 amino acids. From germline, CDR1 is MNHEY and CDR2 SMNVEV (reference sequence). The PCR employed 60 Vbeta primers together with 13 Jbeta primers. The data were produced by immunoSEQ multiplex PCR, yet TCRdb's version contains in-frame clones alone and is incomplete. Among around 150,000 clones listed, roughly 85% were seen once. This receptor was taken from a male donor in good health and CMV-seronegative. This sequence joins TRBV27 and TRBJ2-1; 7 bases fit TRBD1. Sequencing was carried out using PBMCs. The CDR3 sequence: CASSLGQAHEQFF. The DNA for the CDR3 is TGTGCCAGCAGTTTAGGACAGGCCCATGAGCAGTTCTTC.